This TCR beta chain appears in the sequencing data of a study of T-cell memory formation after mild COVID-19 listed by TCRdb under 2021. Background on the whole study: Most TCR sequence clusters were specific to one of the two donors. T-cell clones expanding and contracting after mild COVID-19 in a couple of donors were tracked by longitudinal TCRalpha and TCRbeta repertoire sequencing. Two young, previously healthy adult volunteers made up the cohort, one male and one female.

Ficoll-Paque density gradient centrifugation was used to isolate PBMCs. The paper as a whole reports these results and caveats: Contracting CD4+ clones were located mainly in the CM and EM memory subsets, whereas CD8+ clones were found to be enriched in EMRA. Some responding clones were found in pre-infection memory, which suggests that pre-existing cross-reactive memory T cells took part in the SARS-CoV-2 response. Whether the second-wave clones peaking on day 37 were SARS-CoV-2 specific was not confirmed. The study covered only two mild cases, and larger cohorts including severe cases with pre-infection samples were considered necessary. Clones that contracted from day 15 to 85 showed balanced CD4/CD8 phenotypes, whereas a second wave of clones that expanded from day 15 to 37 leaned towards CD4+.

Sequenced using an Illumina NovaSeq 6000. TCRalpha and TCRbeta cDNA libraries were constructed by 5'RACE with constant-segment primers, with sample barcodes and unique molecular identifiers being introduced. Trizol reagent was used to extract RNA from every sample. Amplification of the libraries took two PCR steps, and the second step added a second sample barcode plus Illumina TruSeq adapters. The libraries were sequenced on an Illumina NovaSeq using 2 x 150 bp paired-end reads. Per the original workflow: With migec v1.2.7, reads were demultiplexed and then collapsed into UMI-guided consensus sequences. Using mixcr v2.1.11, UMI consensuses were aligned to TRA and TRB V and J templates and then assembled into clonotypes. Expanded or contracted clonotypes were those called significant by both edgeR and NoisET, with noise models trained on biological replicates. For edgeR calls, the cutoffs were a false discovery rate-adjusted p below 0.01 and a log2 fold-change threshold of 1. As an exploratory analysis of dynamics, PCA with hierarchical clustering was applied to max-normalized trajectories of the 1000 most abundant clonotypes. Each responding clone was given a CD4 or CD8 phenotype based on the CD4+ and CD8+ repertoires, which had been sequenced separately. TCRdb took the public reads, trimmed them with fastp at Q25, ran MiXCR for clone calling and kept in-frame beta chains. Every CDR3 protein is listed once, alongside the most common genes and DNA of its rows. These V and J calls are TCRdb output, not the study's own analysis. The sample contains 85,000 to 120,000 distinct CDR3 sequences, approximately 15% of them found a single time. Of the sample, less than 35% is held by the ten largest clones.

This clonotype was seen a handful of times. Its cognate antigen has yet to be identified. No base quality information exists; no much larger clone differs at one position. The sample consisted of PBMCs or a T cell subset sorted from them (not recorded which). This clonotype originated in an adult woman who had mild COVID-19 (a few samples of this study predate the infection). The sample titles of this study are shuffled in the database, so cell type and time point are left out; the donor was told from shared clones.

The CDR3 corresponds to CASSQTEETQYF. In nucleotide form, the sequence is TGTGCCAGCAGCCAGACAGAAGAGACCCAGTACTTC. The chain employs TRBV7-2 and TRBJ2-5; the D gene is perhaps TRBD1, from 5 matching bases. Taken from the germline V gene, the CDR1 and CDR2 loops are SGHTA and FQGNSA. The V and J ends are trimmed by 5 bases and 3 bases, leaving 7 bases between them. Taken from cysteine to phenylalanine, the CDR3 has 12 residues. Solely the CDR3 DNA is kept, with 36 bases framed from the first base.